These 13 T cell receptor beta chains were sequenced from one sample in a study of T-cell reconstitution after alpha-beta-depleted transplantation in children. Preparation of the TCRbeta library was carried out with unique molecular identifiers. TCRdb re-analysed the PCR reads in MiXCR, keeping a single row per CDR3 protein. The table lists more than 150,000 distinct CDR3 sequences, roughly 6.8% of them singletons. The source material was PBMCs from the stem cell graft donor, sampled from the stem cell graft. These receptor sequences come from a human donor who donated a stem cell graft to a child with Wiskott-Aldrich syndrome.

This clonotype was counted at least ten times. J is TRBJ1-2 and V is TRBV28, with TRBD1 identical over 10 bases. V gave up 8 bases and J gave up 8 bases; unmatched junction bases: 11. CDR1 and CDR2 from the germline V gene are MDHEN and SYDVKM. The CDR3 totals 14 residues. In nucleotides, the CDR3 is TGTGCCAGCGTGACAGGGGGCGAGGATGACGGCTACACCTTC. It is translated as CASVTGGEDDGYTF.

This clonotype has a handful of counts. V and J are TRBV6-5 and TRBJ1-1; D call uncertain. This CDR3 has 14 amino acids. Germline V CDR1 and CDR2: MNHEY, SVGAGI. V was clipped by 2 bases and J by 1 base, with 8 bases between them. CDR3 bases: TGTGCCAGCAGTTACCCTCAATCGAACACTGAAGCTTTCTTT. This codes for CASSYPQSNTEAFF.

This clonotype was recorded at least ten times. The CDR3 DNA reads as TGCGCCAGCAGCTTTGAGGGGCCAGCCACTGAAGCTTTCTTT. This sequence encodes CASSFEGPATEAFF. The chain joins TRBV5-1 to TRBJ1-1; a weak D match, TRBD1 (5 bases). Trimming left V 2 bases short and J 4 bases short, with 12 bases between. Germline lookup yields CDR1 SGHRS and CDR2 YFSETQ. This CDR3 comprises 14 residues.

This clonotype was detected a few times. V gene TRBV5-1 combines with J gene TRBJ2-3; D unclear. This CDR3 contains 16 residues. From germline, CDR1 is SGHRS and CDR2 YFSETQ. V lost 0 bases, J lost 4 bases, and 15 bases lay in between. The CDR3 region is CASSLGQSRPADTQYF. The CDR3 coding sequence is TGCGCCAGCAGCTTGGGCCAATCCCGCCCAGCAGATACGCAGTATTTT.

This clonotype was observed at least ten times. The J gene is TRBJ2-1, the V gene TRBV7-2; D ambiguous. Germline values: CDR1 SGHTA, CDR2 FQGNSA. The ends were cut back, 6 bases at V and 0 bases at J, with 12 bases in the middle. The CDR3 is made up of 15 amino acids. The CDR3 here is CASRLDRSSYNEQFF. CDR3 nucleotide sequence: TGTGCCAGCAGACTGGATAGGAGCTCCTACAATGAGCAGTTCTTC.

CDR3 coding DNA: TGTGCCATCAGTGAGGGGAGGATAGGACCAGATACGCAGTATTTT. It encodes CAISEGRIGPDTQYF. The rearrangement links TRBV10-3 to TRBJ2-3, with D tentatively TRBD2 (6 bases). Germline V lookup: CDR1 ENHRY, CDR2 SYGVKD. The CDR3 contains 15 residues. Trimming took off 2 bases at V and 4 bases at J, with 13 bases between the two ends.

This clonotype occurred many times. The chain carries TRBV29-1 and TRBJ1-2; tentatively, D is TRBD1 (6 bases). V was trimmed by 3 bases and J by 3 bases, leaving 11 bases between them. Germline V gene sequence: CDR1 SQVTM, CDR2 ANQGSEA. The CDR3 loop spans 13 amino acids. CDR3: CSVEGGQDYGYTF. The CDR3 nucleotides are TGCAGCGTTGAGGGGGGCCAGGACTATGGCTACACCTTC.

This clonotype has at least ten counts. The CDR3 here is CSASPDFYEQYF. Written as DNA, the CDR3 is TGCAGTGCCTCCCCCGATTTTTACGAGCAGTACTTC. The V and J genes are TRBV20-1 and TRBJ2-7; D is unresolved. Germline loops: CDR1 DFQATT, CDR2 SNEGSKA (reference sequence). V was shortened by 6 bases and J by 4 bases, with 13 bases between the two germline ends. The CDR3 length is 12 residues.

There are many counts of this clonotype. The chain has TRBV5-1 and TRBJ2-2, with a weak D call TRBD1 (6 bases). The CDR3 is made up of 13 amino acids. Germline CDR1 and CDR2: SGHRS and YFSETQ. Deletions cut 4 bases from V and 6 bases from J, with 10 bases between. The CDR3 DNA reads as TGCGCCAGCAGCGATGACAGGTCCGGGGAGCTGTTTTTT. As protein: CASSDDRSGELFF. Full variable domain (missing parts from reference TRBV5-1 and TRBJ2-2): KAGVTQTPRYLIKTRGQQVTLSCSPISGHRSVSWYQQTPGQGLQFLFEYFSETQRNKGNFPGRFSGRQFSNSRSEMNVSTLELGDSALYLCASSDDRSGELFFGEGSRLTVL.

This clonotype has a count of ten or more. V usage is TRBV18 and J usage is TRBJ2-5; 8 bases line up with TRBD2. V trimming: 1 base; J trimming: 0 bases; junction bases outside the gene matches: 10. CDR1 is KGHSH and CDR2 is LQKENI in the germline V gene. The CDR3 is 18 residues long. The CDR3 DNA reads as TGTGCCAGCTCACCACGCCGGGGGGGACTTTCGTACCAAGAGACCCAGTACTTC. The encoded protein is CASSPRRGGLSYQETQYF.

This clonotype appeared many times. J is TRBJ2-2 and V is TRBV9; maybe TRBD2 (6 bases). The CDR3 is 14 amino acids. V lost 7 bases and J 2 bases, leaving 12 bases between the germline ends. The germline CDR1 and CDR2 sequences are SGDLS and YYNGEE. The CDR3 reads CASQGLPNTGELFF. CDR3 bases: TGTGCCAGCCAGGGACTTCCTAACACCGGGGAGCTGTTTTTT. Full variable domain (missing parts from reference TRBV9 and TRBJ2-2): DSGVTQTPKHLITATGQRVTLRCSPRSGDLSVYWYQQSLDQGLQFLIQYYNGEERAKGNILERFSAQQFPDLHSELNLSSLELGDSALYFCASQGLPNTGELFFGEGSRLTVL.

This clonotype was seen a handful of times. The J gene is TRBJ2-1, the V gene TRBV11-2; TRBD1 matches 7 bases. The V gene's germline CDR1 is SGHAT and CDR2 FQNNGV. The V segment lost 4 bases and the J segment 5 bases; nucleotides outside the gene matches: 8. This CDR3 comprises 15 residues. The CDR3 is CASSSRGGGNNEQFF. In DNA form, the CDR3 reads TGTGCCAGCAGCTCAAGAGGGGGCGGAAACAATGAGCAGTTCTTC.

At least ten counts were recorded for this clonotype. J is TRBJ2-1 and V is TRBV27, with D uncertain. Germline lookup yields CDR1 MNHEY and CDR2 SMNVEV (reference sequence). The CDR3 consists of 13 residues. V shed 5 bases and J shed 4 bases, with 9 bases lying between them. This CDR3 reads CASSPPAYNEQFF. CDR3 bases: TGTGCCAGCAGTCCCCCCGCTTACAATGAGCAGTTCTTC.